The 4 T cell receptor beta chains in this list originate from one sample, sequenced in a study of T-cell memory formation after mild COVID-19 (dated by TCRdb to 2020 to 2023). Libraries were prepared through 5' RACE. The sequencer listed for this sample is Illumina NovaSeq 6000. TCRdb took the public reads, trimmed them with fastp at Q25, ran MiXCR for clone calling and kept in-frame beta chains. Rows merge per CDR3 protein into single entries with the most common DNA and genes. This sample has around 440,000 distinct CDR3 sequences in its table, and approximately 18% of those were observed once. Together, the top ten hold about 12% of the sample. The sequenced sample was PBMCs or a T cell subset sorted from them (not recorded which). Receptor source: an adult woman who had mild COVID-19 (a few samples of this study predate the infection). The sample titles of this study are shuffled in the database, so cell type and time point are left out; the donor was told from shared clones.

This chain uses TRBV15 with TRBJ2-7; TRBD1 aligns across 8 bases. Germline values: CDR1 LNHNV, CDR2 YYDKDF (reference sequence). CDR3 length equals 16 residues. V gave up 0 bases and J gave up 0 bases; unmatched junction bases: 4. This CDR3 reads CATSREDRELSYEQYF. Here the CDR3 DNA reads TGTGCCACCAGCAGAGAGGACAGGGAGCTCTCCTACGAGCAGTACTTC.

This clonotype was found a few times. The chain is built from TRBV10-3 and TRBJ2-1; D is possibly TRBD1 (6 bases). V was pared by 3 bases and J by 7 bases, with 16 bases between. The CDR3 contains 15 residues. Germline assignment: CDR1 ENHRY and CDR2 SYGVKD. As DNA, the CDR3 is TGTGCCATCAGTGAAGGTCAGGGGCGAGGGAATGAGCAGTTCTTC. Protein sequence: CAISEGQGRGNEQFF.

Here the CDR3 reads CASSQVSGRSSYEQYF. The CDR3 DNA is TGTGCCAGCAGCCAAGTCTCGGGGAGGAGCTCCTACGAGCAGTACTTC. This chain joins TRBV14 and TRBJ2-7, with a tentative D call TRBD2 (6 bases). Trimming shortened V by 1 base and J by 0 bases, and 13 bases separated the two germline ends. The germline gives CDR1 SGHDN, CDR2 FVKESK. There are 16 residues in the CDR3.

The CDR3 loop is CASSPFHGGELFF. The CDR3 nucleotides read TGTGCCAGCAGCCCCTTTCATGGCGGGGAGCTGTTTTTT. This chain joins TRBV12-3 or TRBV12-4 and TRBJ2-2; no definite D call. The CDR3 is made up of 13 amino acids. V dropped 6 bases and J dropped 7 bases, with 12 bases sitting between them.